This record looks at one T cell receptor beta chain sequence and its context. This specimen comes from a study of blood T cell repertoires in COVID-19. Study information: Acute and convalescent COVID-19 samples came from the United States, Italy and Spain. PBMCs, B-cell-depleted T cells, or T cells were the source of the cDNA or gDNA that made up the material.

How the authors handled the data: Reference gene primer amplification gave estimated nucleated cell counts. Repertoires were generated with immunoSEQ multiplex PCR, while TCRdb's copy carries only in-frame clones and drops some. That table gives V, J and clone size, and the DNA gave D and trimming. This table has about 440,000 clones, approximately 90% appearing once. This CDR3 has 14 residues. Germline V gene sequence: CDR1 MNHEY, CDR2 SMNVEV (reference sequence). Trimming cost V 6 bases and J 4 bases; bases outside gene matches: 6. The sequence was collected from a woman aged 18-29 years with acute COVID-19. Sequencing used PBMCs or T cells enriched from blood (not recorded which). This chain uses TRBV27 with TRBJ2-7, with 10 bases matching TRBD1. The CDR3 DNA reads TGTGCCAGCAGCACCGGGACAGGGGATTACGAGCAGTACTTC. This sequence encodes CASSTGTGDYEQYF.